These 6 T cell receptor beta chains share one sample of origin, sequenced in a study of blood T cell repertoires in COVID-19. Method: immunoSEQ multiplex PCR; TCRdb's copy keeps in-frame clones and lacks some. Of roughly 160,000 clones in the sample, about 86% are singletons; the top ten hold approximately 8%. Source material: peripheral blood. These receptors were collected from a man aged 55 to 69 with acute or convalescent COVID-19.

The CDR3 protein is CASSQGDGGEKLFF. CDR3 nucleotide sequence: TGTGCCAGCAGCCAGGGGGATGGGGGGGAAAAACTGTTTTTT. V usage is TRBV4-2 and J usage is TRBJ1-4, with TRBD1 as a possible D gene (5 bases). The germline V gene encodes CDR1 LGHNA and CDR2 YNFKEQ. The ends were cut back, 3 bases at V and 8 bases at J, with 13 bases in the middle. The CDR3 totals 14 residues.

This clone came up once. As DNA, the CDR3 is TGTGCCAGCAGTTTATCGGACAGGGGCTACACCTTC. It translates to CASSLSDRGYTF. The chain carries TRBV28 and TRBJ1-2; 7 bases are shared with TRBD1. This CDR3 contains 12 residues. J lost 8 bases, V lost 1 base, and 1 base had no gene match. Germline CDR1 and CDR2: MDHEN and SYDVKM.

V is TRBV30 and J is TRBJ2-2, with 12 bases matching TRBD2. Losses at the gene ends were 3 bases for V and 4 bases for J; bases not matched to a gene: 9. This CDR3 is built from 17 residues. Germline CDR1 reads GTSNPN; CDR2 reads SVGIG (reference sequence). As DNA, the CDR3 is TGTGCCTGGAGGGGGGGAGGACTAGCGGGATTCACCGGGGAGCTGTTTTTT. It is translated as CAWRGGGLAGFTGELFF.

The chain uses TRBV7-8 and TRBJ2-1, with D tentatively TRBD2 (6 bases). CDR1 is SGHVS and CDR2 is FQNEAQ in the germline V gene. V lost 4 bases, J lost 0 bases, and 10 bases lay in between. This CDR3 spans 15 amino acids. The CDR3 region has the DNA TGTGCCAGCAGCTGGGGTAGCGGCTCCTACAATGAGCAGTTCTTC. This encodes CASSWGSGSYNEQFF. The full variable domain, its missing parts supplied by reference TRBV7-8 and TRBJ2-1, is GAGVSQSPRYKVAKRGQDVALRCDPISGHVSLFWYQQALGQGPEFLTYFQNEAQLDKSGLPSDRFFAERPEGSVSTLKIQRTQQEDSAVYLCASSWGSGSYNEQFFGPGTRLTVL.

The chain links TRBV5-1 to TRBJ2-5, with 8 bases fitting TRBD1. The CDR3 has 16 amino acids. Per germline, CDR1 SGHRS and CDR2 YFSETQ. V lost 0 bases to trimming and J lost 5 bases; unmatched junction nucleotides: 9. CDR3 sequence reads: CASSLALTGARETQYF. The DNA for the CDR3 is TGCGCCAGCAGCTTGGCCCTGACAGGGGCGAGGGAGACCCAGTACTTC.

This clone was recorded a few times. The sample carries other DNA sequences with the same CDR3. J is TRBJ1-5 and V is TRBV6-5; D ambiguous. Germline V gene data show CDR1 as MNHEY and CDR2 as SVGAGI. V lost 0 bases and J 2 bases, leaving 8 bases between the germline ends. There are 15 residues in the CDR3. For the CDR3, the DNA is TGTGCCAGCAGTTACTCCGCTCGGGGCAATCAGCCCCAGCATTTT. As protein: CASSYSARGNQPQHF.